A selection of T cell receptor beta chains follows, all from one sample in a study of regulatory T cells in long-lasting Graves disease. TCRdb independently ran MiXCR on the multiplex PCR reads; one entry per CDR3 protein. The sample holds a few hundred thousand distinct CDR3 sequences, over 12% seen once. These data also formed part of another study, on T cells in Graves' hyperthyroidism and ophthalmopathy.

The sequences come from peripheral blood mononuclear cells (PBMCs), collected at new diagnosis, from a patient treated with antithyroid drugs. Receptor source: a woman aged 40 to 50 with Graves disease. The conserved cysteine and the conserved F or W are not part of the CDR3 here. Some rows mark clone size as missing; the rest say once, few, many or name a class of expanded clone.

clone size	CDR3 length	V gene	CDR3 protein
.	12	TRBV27	ASSLRGGITEAF
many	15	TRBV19	ASTPNPIRESNEKLF
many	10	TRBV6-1	ASSEVNEKLF
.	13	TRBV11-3	ASSSSGYGSYEQY
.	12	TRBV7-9	VSSFRGSGNTIY
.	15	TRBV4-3	ASSPGTSSLSKETQY
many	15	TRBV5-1	ASSFWAGTSGGGEQF
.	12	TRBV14	ASSQDIGAYEQY
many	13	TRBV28	ASSELSSYNSPLH
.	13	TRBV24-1	ATRTGQGKNTEAF
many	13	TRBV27	ASSLREGRFNEQF
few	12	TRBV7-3	ASNRQGPNQPQH
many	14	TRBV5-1	ASSPRGREVRETQY
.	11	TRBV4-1	ASSTVGTDTQY
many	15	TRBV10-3	AISDESGVSSYNEQF
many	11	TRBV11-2	ASSLVVGSIGY
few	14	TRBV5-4	ASTTETSGSAGELF
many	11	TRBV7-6	ASSENRDYEQY
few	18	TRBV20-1	SARGFRGTSGRAGTGELF
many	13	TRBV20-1	SAKPGGGTYNEQF
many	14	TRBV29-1	SVVFVGTGSYNEQF
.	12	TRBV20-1	SALGREGHHEQF
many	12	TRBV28	ASSLVQEVNEQF
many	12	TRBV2	ARSASGRYNEQF
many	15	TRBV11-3	ASSQWTSGSETGELF
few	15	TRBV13	ASSYGLAGAPKNIQY
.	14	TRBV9	ASSVGMVPSTDTQY
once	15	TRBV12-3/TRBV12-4	ASSPSLGQDLMETQY
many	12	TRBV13	ASSKRGTTDTQY
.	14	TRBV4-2	ASSQVTGTLDSPLH
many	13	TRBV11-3	ASSPRMGGGDTQY
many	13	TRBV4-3	ASSQEGSTNTEAF
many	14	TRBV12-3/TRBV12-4	ASSSIAGGRPDTQY
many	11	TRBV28	ASSTGHEGTQY
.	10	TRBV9	ASSSRGTGTF
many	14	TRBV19	ASSPQLLAGVYEQY
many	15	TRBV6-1	ASTRGEGVYYNQPQH
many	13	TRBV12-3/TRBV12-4	ASSNAGLFTDTQY
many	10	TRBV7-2	ASSSVLAEQF
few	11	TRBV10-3	AISESADQPQH
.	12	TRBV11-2	ASSYGVTGNTIY
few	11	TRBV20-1	SAHPGQGHEQY